The text below deals with one T cell receptor (beta chain). Its binding antigen is unknown. The record has no base qualities; no much larger clone is one base away. The data belong to a study of CD8+CD57+ T cells in acquired aplastic anemia (dated by TCRdb to about 2018). Describing the broader study: DNA extracted from sorted CD4+ and CD8+ cells had a mean of roughly 3.3 ug, with a range of roughly 0.2 to 27.4 ug. CD8+CD57+ expansion was defined as frequency above the mean frequency observed in healthy subjects.

The patients picked for sequencing were ones in whom flow cytometry had shown an expansion of CD8+CD57+ cells. Every patient had a diagnosis of severe acquired aplastic anemia based on International Study of Aplastic Anemia and Agranulocytosis and Camitta criteria. At the time blood was sampled, none of the patients had received any therapy. In the study, sorted CD4+ and CD8+ blood T cells from patients with severe aplastic anemia and from healthy subjects underwent deep sequencing of TCR repertoires. Patients were enrolled in the USA under clinicaltrials.gov protocols 00001620, 01623167, 00001397, 00071045, 00081523 and 00961064. Ficoll-Paque density gradient centrifugation was used to isolate peripheral blood mononuclear cells. Before DNA was extracted, CD4+ and CD8+ T cells were sorted using either FACS or magnetic beads. Via the germline V gene, CDR1 is ENHRY and CDR2 SYGVKD. From the cysteine up to the phenylalanine, the CDR3 has a length of 15 residues. Solely the CDR3 DNA is kept, with 45 bases framed from the first base. Relative to germline, V is 5 bases shorter and J is 4 bases shorter, with 16 bases between their ends.

Profiling of TCR beta VDJ combinations and CDR3 sequences used genomic DNA as the template. An Illumina HiSeq 2000 was the platform used for TCR repertoire sequencing. The authors processed their data as follows. TRBV/TRBJ rearrangement plots, CDR3 size and DJ length profiles, and Simpson's diversity index were used to evaluate the repertoires. The most abundant DNA sequence in the deep sequencing data was taken as the immunodominant clone. CDR3 amino acid sequences were checked for sharing across subjects and were also compared against the VDJdb database and published repertoires. The public reads were reanalyzed by TCRdb: fastp trimming at Q25, MiXCR alignment, in-frame beta chains only. A single entry per CDR3 protein holds the most common genes and DNA from its merged rows. The V and J calls and clone size come from TCRdb's table, not from the authors' own analysis. This sample holds 200,000 to 250,000 distinct CDR3 sequences; roughly 50% were observed only once. Roughly 21% of the sample is held by the ten biggest clonotypes.

What the work shows at the level of the full study, not this receptor alone: Although roughly 30 CD8+ CDR3 sequences were shared by patients and controls, these sequences appeared highly expressed in patients and within the immunodominant clones of patients. Between patients and healthy controls, no significant difference in CD8+ Simpson's diversity was found (P=0.060).

The receptor comes from a human donor with aplastic anemia. The specimen sequenced was sorted CD4+, CD8+, or CD8+CD57+ T cells (not recorded which) from PBMCs. The chain couples TRBV10-3 to TRBJ2-3; TRBD2 might be the D gene, on 7 matching bases. The DNA sequence is TGTGCCATCAGTAAGCGAGGGGGGGACGCAGATACGCAGTATTTT. It codes for CAISKRGGDADTQYF.